A single T cell receptor (beta chain) is shown here with its context. Its antigen is currently not known. The sample holds no much larger clone one base away, and base qualities are not on file. The immunoSEQ Assay was used to sequence TCR beta CDR3 regions from DNA. The authors' analysis ran thus. T cell density was computed as TCR beta template counts normalized to usable DNA estimated by amplifying housekeeping genes. Richness was estimated with the preseqR package, extrapolating to 400,000 templates for PBMC samples and 120,000 templates for tissue samples. Clonality was taken to be one minus Pielou's evenness. Differential abundance testing on productive amino-acid clonotypes, with a minimum total count of 5 and an alpha of 0.1, was used to identify tissue-enriched TCRs. The Jaccard Index and the Morisita Overlap Index were used to measure repertoire overlap between compartments. GLIPH grouped TCR beta CDR3s together with public tetramer-defined viral CDR3s, and a viral motif had to include at least three viral sequences and also show V-gene enrichment. TCRdb limited this immuneACCESS table to in-frame rearrangements with V and J called. A share of clones is missing; checked studies link under half to unresolved V genes, and the rest is unexplained. V, J and clone size were drawn from that table, and D and trimming were deduced from the DNA. Counted in this sample were about 29,000 clones; nearly 90% of them appeared once. Around a tenth of the sample goes to the ten largest clones.

The data were taken from a study of T cells in localized non-small cell lung cancer (dated by TCRdb to 2020 to 2021). In the study overall: T cell repertoires of some 240 early-stage NSCLC patients were analyzed, with tumors being compared against uninvolved tumor-adjacent lungs. The cohort comprised approximately 240 treatment-naïve NSCLC patients with resected, localized lung tumors. Of the NSCLC patients, around 130 were male and approximately 100 were female, and the mean age was about 69 years. The research as a whole found: Of the top 100 tumor clones, a median of roughly 60 were detected in paired uninvolved adjacent lung; roughly 26 were also among that lung's top 100. The highest T cell clonality was observed in uninvolved tumor-adjacent lung, where clonality exceeded that of tumor, suggesting that antigenic responses were more focused in uninvolved tumor-adjacent lung. Higher blood T cell density associated with longer overall survival, while higher adjacent-lung clonality associated with shorter survival. Because multi-region tumor sequencing was not performed, intratumor heterogeneity could not be ruled out. Since the design was exploratory, TCR variables were selected using unadjusted p-values with no false-discovery rate correction.

For CDR1 and CDR2, the germline V gene lists SGHRS and YFSETQ. V has 0 bases trimmed and J has 4 bases trimmed; junction bases matching no gene number 10. The CDR3 runs 17 residues from the cysteine to the phenylalanine. Kept here is only the CDR3 DNA, which spans 51 bases and is read in frame from base 1. At diagnosis, tumor, uninvolved tumor-adjacent lung and peripheral blood were collected and then preserved as a mix of FFPE and fresh-frozen material. For TCR repertoire profiling, blood samples were analyzed as peripheral blood mononuclear cells. Sequencing used peripheral blood, obtained before any cancer treatment. The sequence joins TRBV5-1 to TRBJ2-5, and 9 junction bases match TRBD1. The clonotype comes from a woman between 35 and 75 years old with stage I lung adenocarcinoma. The CDR3 region reads CASSLGGTGRGGETQYF. The nucleotides read TGCGCCAGCAGCTTGGGTGGGACAGGGAGAGGAGGAGAGACCCAGTACTTC. The full variable domain, with segments outside the CDR3 supplied by the reference TRBV5-1 and TRBJ2-5 proteins, appears as KAGVTQTPRYLIKTRGQQVTLSCSPISGHRSVSWYQQTPGQGLQFLFEYFSETQRNKGNFPGRFSGRQFSNSRSEMNVSTLELGDSALYLCASSLGGTGRGGETQYFGPGTRLLVL.